The next 24 T cell receptor beta chains were all read from a single sample in a study of blood T cell repertoires in COVID-19. The table came from immunoSEQ multiplex PCR; TCRdb's copy has only in-frame clones and leaves some out. The sample lists about 410,000 clones, about 90% occurring once. The sequenced material came from PBMCs or T cells enriched from blood (not recorded which). The receptors shown here come from a woman aged 25 to 45 who had recovered from COVID-19.

This chain connects TRBV29-1 to TRBJ2-1; 8 bases align to TRBD1. Germline CDR1 and CDR2: SQVTM and ANQGSEA. The CDR3 sequence is 15 residues long. Germline trimming cut 7 bases from V and 6 bases from J; bases unmatched to any gene: 14. The CDR3 sequence: CSADLGRGPGNEQFF. The CDR3 bases are TGCAGCGCCGATTTGGGCAGGGGGCCGGGCAATGAGCAGTTCTTC.

The chain couples TRBV19 to TRBJ1-6; a possible D gene is TRBD1 (6 bases). Trimming removed 5 bases from V and 14 bases from J, with 16 bases in between. CDR1 and CDR2 (germline): LNHDA, SQIVND (reference sequence). CDR3 length: 13 amino acids. The CDR3 DNA reads as TGTGCCAGTAGTTTTGGACAGACAATAACCCTCCACTTT. Amino acids: CASSFGQTITLHF.

The sample holds one count of this clone. CDR3 nucleotide sequence: TGTGCCAGCAGTTTAGTGGAGGGGATCAATCAGCCCCAGCATTTT. Amino acids: CASSLVEGINQPQHF. The chain carries TRBV28 and TRBJ1-5, with D maybe TRBD1 (5 bases). CDR3 length: 15 amino acids. Germline CDR1 MDHEN, CDR2 SYDVKM. V lost 2 bases, J lost 3 bases, and 11 bases lay in between.

This chain joins TRBV10-1 and TRBJ2-1; a weak D match, TRBD2 (6 bases). The CDR3 has 15 residues. V gave up 5 bases and J gave up 3 bases, with 14 bases separating them. The germline CDR1 and CDR2 sequences are WNHNN and SYGVQD (reference sequence). For the CDR3, the DNA is TGCGCCAGCAGTACCCCTGACGGGAGCTACAATGAGCAGTTCTTC. Amino acids: CASSTPDGSYNEQFF.

The sample holds one count of this clone. The J gene is TRBJ1-4, the V gene TRBV30, with D unresolved. Deletions cut 6 bases from V and 5 bases from J, with 13 bases between. CDR3 size: 13 residues. CDR1 is GTSNPN, CDR2 SVGIG, per germline (reference sequence). CDR3 nucleotides: TGTGCCTGCACGCAGTCACCCAATGAAAAACTGTTTTTT. Its translation: CACTQSPNEKLFF.

This clone was found once. The chain uses TRBV7-2 and TRBJ2-1, with 9 bases matching TRBD2. This CDR3 contains 16 residues. Germline CDR1 and CDR2: SGHTA and FQGNSA. The trim removed 2 bases at V and 8 bases at J, leaving 10 bases unmatched. In nucleotides, the CDR3 is TGTGCCAGCAGCTTATATCAGCGGGGGGCCAGCGATGAGCAGTTCTTC. Translation: CASSLYQRGASDEQFF. Full variable domain (missing parts from reference TRBV7-2 and TRBJ2-1): GAGVSQSPSNKVTEKGKDVELRCDPISGHTALYWYRQSLGQGLEFLIYFQGNSAPDKSGLPSDRFSAERTGGSVSTLTIQRTQQEDSAVYLCASSLYQRGASDEQFFGPGTRLTVL.

The rearrangement joins TRBV5-6 to TRBJ1-1, with D maybe TRBD1 (5 bases). Trimming removed 4 bases from V and 4 bases from J, with 14 bases in between. The germline V gene encodes CDR1 SGHDT and CDR2 YYEEEE. CDR3 length: 14 amino acids. CDR3 region: CASSPGHLSTEAFF. CDR3 in DNA: TGTGCCAGCAGCCCTGGACACCTATCCACTGAAGCTTTCTTT.

This clone has more than one count but fewer than ten. The chain has TRBV5-4 and TRBJ1-2, with 11 bases lining up with TRBD1. The CDR3 covers 14 residues. J was trimmed by 5 bases and V by 3 bases; bases with no gene match: 3. Germline V CDR1 and CDR2: SGHNT, YYREEE (reference sequence). In DNA, the CDR3 is TGTGCCAGCAGCTCACGGGACAGGGGGTATGGCTACACCTTC. It encodes CASSSRDRGYGYTF. Supplemented by reference TRBV5-4 and TRBJ1-2, the full variable domain reads ETGVTQSPTHLIKTRGQQVTLRCSSQSGHNTVSWYQQALGQGPQFIFQYYREEENGRGNFPPRFSGLQFPNYSSELNVNALELDDSALYLCASSSRDRGYGYTFGSGTRLTVV.

The chain recombines TRBV5-6 with TRBJ1-5; 11 nucleotides agree with TRBD1. J gave up 5 bases and V 1 base, and 8 bases lay outside the gene matches. The CDR3 loop spans 17 amino acids. The germline gives CDR1 SGHDT, CDR2 YYEEEE. The CDR3 sequence: CASSLSGQGARDQPQHF. CDR3 nucleotides: TGTGCCAGCAGCTTGAGCGGACAGGGGGCAAGAGATCAGCCCCAGCATTTT. The full variable domain, its missing parts supplied by reference TRBV5-6 and TRBJ1-5, is DAGVTQSPTHLIKTRGQQVTLRCSPKSGHDTVSWYQQALGQGPQFIFQYYEEEERQRGNFPDRFSGHQFPNYSSELNVNALLLGDSALYLCASSLSGQGARDQPQHFGDGTRLSIL.

The gene calls are TRBV5-6 and TRBJ1-6; D possibly corresponds to TRBD1 (6 bases). The CDR3 runs to 13 residues. Germline CDR1 is SGHDT and CDR2 is YYEEEE. Trimming took 4 bases from V and 8 from J, leaving 10 bases between them. DNA for the CDR3: TGTGCCAGCAGCGAGACAGGTTATTCACCCCTCCACTTT. Translating it yields CASSETGYSPLHF. The full variable domain, rest sourced from reference TRBV5-6 and TRBJ1-6, is DAGVTQSPTHLIKTRGQQVTLRCSPKSGHDTVSWYQQALGQGPQFIFQYYEEEERQRGNFPDRFSGHQFPNYSSELNVNALLLGDSALYLCASSETGYSPLHFGNGTRLTVT.

A single count supports this clone. This chain links TRBV9 with TRBJ2-3; 7 bases fit TRBD2. The germline V gene encodes CDR1 SGDLS and CDR2 YYNGEE. The V gene end was trimmed by 4 bases and the J gene end by 2 bases; junction bases not matched to a gene: 10. This CDR3 contains 16 residues. The CDR3 DNA sequence: TGTGCCAGCAGCCCCCAGCGGGAACGACACACAGATACGCAGTATTTT. Protein sequence: CASSPQRERHTDTQYF.

This chain links TRBV12-3 or TRBV12-4 with TRBJ2-1; no clear D. V lost 3 bases and J 8 bases, leaving 11 bases between the germline ends. This CDR3 has 13 amino acids. CDR3 in amino acids: CASSLVSADEQFF. In DNA, the CDR3 is TGTGCCAGCAGTTTGGTTAGTGCGGATGAGCAGTTCTTC.

This chain joins TRBV2 and TRBJ2-5, with a possible D match to TRBD1 (6 bases). The V end lost 6 bases, the J end lost 4 bases, and 12 bases lay between the germline ends. This CDR3 contains 13 residues. Germline CDR1 is SNHLY and CDR2 is FYNNEI. The CDR3 here is CASRETGRETQYF. CDR3 nucleotide sequence: TGTGCCAGCAGAGAGACAGGACGAGAGACCCAGTACTTC.

V gene TRBV6-1 combines with J gene TRBJ2-2, with D unclear. Germline CDR1 is MNHNS and CDR2 is SASEGT. With 1 base removed from V and 4 bases from J, the gap between germline ends came to 7 bases. The CDR3 loop spans 14 amino acids. The DNA for the CDR3 is TGTGCCAGCAGTGAAGGACTGATCACCGGGGAGCTGTTTTTT. This gives the protein CASSEGLITGELFF.

V is TRBV7-8 and J is TRBJ2-1; a weak D match, TRBD2 (6 bases). Trimming cost V 5 bases and J 7 bases, with 15 bases left between them. The CDR3 runs 14 residues. Per germline, CDR1 SGHVS and CDR2 FQNEAQ. In DNA form, the CDR3 reads TGTGCCAGCAGCCTGAGGGAGGAGGGTAATGAGCAGTTCTTC. As protein: CASSLREEGNEQFF. The variable domain in full, with the rest retrieved from reference TRBV7-8 and TRBJ2-1, is GAGVSQSPRYKVAKRGQDVALRCDPISGHVSLFWYQQALGQGPEFLTYFQNEAQLDKSGLPSDRFFAERPEGSVSTLKIQRTQQEDSAVYLCASSLREEGNEQFFGPGTRLTVL.

The gene calls are TRBV19 and TRBJ1-3, with unresolved D. This CDR3 comprises 16 residues. Germline V lookup: CDR1 LNHDA, CDR2 SQIVND (reference sequence). The V and J ends lost 3 bases and 0 bases respectively, with 12 bases between them. The CDR3 DNA reads as TGTGCCAGTAGTATTCAGGCGACCTTCTCTGGAAACACCATATATTTT. Translated, it gives CASSIQATFSGNTIYF.

The chain employs TRBV7-9 and TRBJ2-7, with 10 bases aligning to TRBD2. The CDR3 runs to 14 residues. Germline CDR1 and CDR2: SEHNR and FQNEAQ (reference sequence). V shed 6 bases and J 2 bases; nucleotides not matched to a gene: 4. The CDR3 here is CASSLAGATYEQYF. The CDR3 bases are TGTGCCAGCAGTCTAGCGGGGGCCACCTACGAGCAGTACTTC.

The chain uses TRBV11-3 and TRBJ2-1; TRBD1 agrees at 9 bases. The CDR3 is 15 amino acids. Germline V lookup: CDR1 SGHNT, CDR2 YENEEA. The V and J ends lost 4 bases and 8 bases, in that order; junction bases with no gene match: 9. The chain's CDR3 is CASSYRTGVRDEQFF. In DNA form, the CDR3 reads TGTGCCAGCAGCTATCGGACAGGGGTCAGAGATGAGCAGTTCTTC.

The rearrangement uses TRBV7-2 and TRBJ2-5; TRBD2 agrees at 8 bases. The J segment lost 4 bases and the V segment lost 2 bases, leaving 6 bases of the junction unmatched. The CDR3 length is 15 residues. Germline CDR1 and CDR2: SGHTA and FQGNSA. The CDR3 DNA sequence: TGTGCCAGCAGCTTATCCGGGGCGGGGGGAGAGACCCAGTACTTC. Its translation: CASSLSGAGGETQYF.

The rearrangement uses TRBV5-4 and TRBJ1-2; no firm D call. Germline values: CDR1 SGHNT, CDR2 YYREEE (reference sequence). Trimming cost V 0 bases and J 3 bases, with 12 bases left between them. This CDR3 is 15 amino acids long. The CDR3 nucleotides read TGTGCCAGCAGCTTGGGCGGGCCTCGGGACTATGGCTACACCTTC. Amino acids: CASSLGGPRDYGYTF. Combining the CDR3 with reference TRBV5-4 and TRBJ1-2 gives the whole variable domain ETGVTQSPTHLIKTRGQQVTLRCSSQSGHNTVSWYQQALGQGPQFIFQYYREEENGRGNFPPRFSGLQFPNYSSELNVNALELDDSALYLCASSLGGPRDYGYTFGSGTRLTVV.

The chain couples TRBV5-4 to TRBJ1-1; 9 nucleotides agree with TRBD1. Germline lookup yields CDR1 SGHNT and CDR2 YYREEE (reference sequence). J gave up 5 bases and V 3 bases, and 2 bases lay outside the gene matches. The CDR3 has 13 amino acids. CDR3 bases: TGTGCCAGCAGCTGGACAGGGGATACTGAAGCTTTCTTT. Residues: CASSWTGDTEAFF.

The V gene is TRBV11-2, the J gene TRBJ2-7, with TRBD2 matching 11 bases. Trimming took 2 bases from V and 0 from J; bases not matched to a gene: 6. Per germline, CDR1 SGHAT and CDR2 FQNNGV. The CDR3 length is 17 residues. CDR3 sequence: CASSLRPGLAGSYEQYF. DNA for the CDR3: TGTGCCAGCAGCTTAAGACCCGGACTAGCGGGCTCCTACGAGCAGTACTTC.

This sequence joins TRBV28 and TRBJ2-1, with a possible D match to TRBD2 (6 bases). Germline V gene sequence: CDR1 MDHEN, CDR2 SYDVKM. This CDR3 is 14 amino acids long. Trimming removed 7 bases at V and 4 bases at J, with 14 bases between. CDR3 amino acids: CASTKVGTYNEQFF. The CDR3 DNA reads TGTGCCAGCACCAAGGTCGGGACTTACAATGAGCAGTTCTTC.

V gene TRBV20-1 combines with J gene TRBJ2-7; the D gene is possibly TRBD1 (6 bases). The V end lost 8 bases, the J end lost 6 bases, and 11 bases lay between the germline ends. Germline loops: CDR1 DFQATT, CDR2 SNEGSKA (reference sequence). CDR3 length equals 10 residues. The DNA of the CDR3 is TGCAGTTGCCTGGGGGCCGAGCAGTACTTC. Protein sequence: CSCLGAEQYF.